This paragraph reports one T cell receptor beta chain. The sample is drawn from a study of blood T cell repertoires in COVID-19. The wider study: From the United States, Italy and Spain came samples of acute and convalescent COVID-19. PBMCs, B-cell-depleted T cells, or T cells were the source of the cDNA or gDNA that made up the material.

Germline CDR1 is LNHDA and CDR2 is SQIVND (reference sequence). This CDR3 is built from 16 residues. V was clipped by 7 bases and J by 0 bases; unmatched bases: 11. Recovered status in Cohort 3 required two negative PCRs, clearance, or symptom resolution. In the authors' workflow: Reference gene primer amplification gave nucleated cell count estimates. Method: immunoSEQ multiplex PCR; TCRdb's copy keeps in-frame clones and lacks some. Clonal size and the V and J genes are those of that table, whereas D and trimming came from the DNA. The table has approximately 150,000 clones, about 87% seen once. Specimen: PBMCs or T cells enriched from blood (not recorded which). The chain uses TRBV19 and TRBJ1-1, with TRBD1 matching 7 bases. The clonotype originates from a man aged 55-75 years who had recovered from COVID-19. CDR3 loop: CASTLRRGQLNTEAFF. For the CDR3, the DNA is TGTGCCAGTACTCTAAGGAGGGGACAGTTGAACACTGAAGCTTTCTTT.